The 3 T cell receptor beta chains below were found in one sample sequenced in a study of blood T cells in healthy people across ages. The second PCR ran about 6 to 11 cycles with a sample-barcoded 5' primer and J-beta primers. Via MiXCR, TCRdb re-called the 5' RACE reads, giving one row per CDR3 protein. Of about a million distinct CDR3 sequences in the sample, less than 45% are singletons; the top ten hold approximately 14%. The sample taken for sequencing was blood. These receptors were obtained from a man aged 18 to 35 in good health.

V is TRBV7-2 and J is TRBJ2-7; D is tentatively TRBD1 or TRBD2 (6 bases each). CDR3 length: 16 amino acids. V was trimmed by 4 bases and J by 1 base, leaving 17 bases between them. Germline CDR1 is SGHTA and CDR2 is FQGNSA. The CDR3 region is CASSSAVGGTSYEQYF. The CDR3 bases are TGTGCCAGCAGCTCGGCCGTAGGGGGGACTTCCTACGAGCAGTACTTC. Full variable domain (missing parts from reference TRBV7-2 and TRBJ2-7): GAGVSQSPSNKVTEKGKDVELRCDPISGHTALYWYRQSLGQGLEFLIYFQGNSAPDKSGLPSDRFSAERTGGSVSTLTIQRTQQEDSAVYLCASSSAVGGTSYEQYFGPGTRLTVT.

The chain has TRBV12-3 or TRBV12-4 and TRBJ2-2, with D perhaps matching TRBD2 (5 bases). The CDR3 extends over 12 amino acids. V shed 3 bases and J shed 8 bases, with 7 bases lying between them. For the CDR3, the DNA is TGTGCCAGCAGTTTCGGGGAGGGGGAGCTGTTTTTT. It is translated as CASSFGEGELFF.

The sample holds a few counts of this clonotype. V and J are TRBV7-9 and TRBJ2-3; TRBD1 aligns across 8 bases. CDR1 is SEHNR, CDR2 FQNEAQ, per germline (reference sequence). V lost 5 bases to trimming and J lost 1 base; unmatched junction nucleotides: 17. The CDR3 is 19 amino acids. The CDR3 coding sequence is TGTGCCAGCAGCCACCCACTAAGATCAGGGGGCTCCCGCACAGATACGCAGTATTTT. The encoded protein is CASSHPLRSGGSRTDTQYF.